Presented here are 7 T cell receptor beta chains from one specimen sequenced in a study of T cell repertoires in cytomegalovirus infection. One entry per CDR3 protein, called by TCRdb with MiXCR from the reads. There are approximately 990,000 distinct CDR3 sequences in the sample; less than 40% occur only once, and more than 13% lies in the top ten. For these receptors, no antigen is known. This specimen consisted of cultured CD8+ T cells from PBMCs, obtained from culture after CMV antigen stimulation. These receptors all come from a human donor in good health (CMV status not recorded). Some clones in this sample may be carry-over from other donors' samples.

The chain links TRBV6-2 or TRBV6-3 to TRBJ2-5; 10 nucleotides agree with TRBD2. CDR1 and CDR2 from the germline V gene are MNHEY and SVGEGT. The V segment lost 6 bases and the J segment 4 bases; nucleotides outside the gene matches: 17. This CDR3 comprises 18 residues. The CDR3 region has the DNA TGTGCCAGCAGCAGTTACCCCTTGACTAGCGGGTTTGGAGAGACCCAGTACTTC. It encodes CASSSYPLTSGFGETQYF.

This clonotype was observed a handful of times. This sequence joins TRBV19 and TRBJ2-7; D not certain. The ends were cut back, 2 bases at V and 2 bases at J, with 13 bases in the middle. The CDR3 runs 15 residues. Germline CDR1 and CDR2: LNHDA and SQIVND (reference sequence). In DNA form, the CDR3 reads TGTGCCAGTAGTATATTTAACTCCATGGCCTACGAGCAGTACTTC. This sequence encodes CASSIFNSMAYEQYF.

The sample holds many counts of this clonotype. V usage is TRBV27 and J usage is TRBJ1-2, with 7 nucleotides matching TRBD1. The CDR3 contains 13 residues. CDR1 and CDR2 from the germline V gene are MNHEY and SMNVEV (reference sequence). Trimming took 8 bases from V and 6 from J; bases not matched to a gene: 9. This chain's CDR3 is CASRDSSSDGYTF. The CDR3 nucleotides read TGTGCCAGCCGGGACAGCTCTTCGGATGGCTACACCTTC.

The gene calls are TRBV5-4 and TRBJ1-4, with TRBD1 matching over 8 bases. V was clipped by 4 bases and J by 8 bases; unmatched bases: 7. Germline V CDR1 and CDR2: SGHNT, YYREEE (reference sequence). This CDR3 region has 14 residues. The CDR3 nucleotides read TGTGCCAGCAGCCAGACAGGGGACGGGGAAAAACTGTTTTTT. Its protein product is CASSQTGDGEKLFF.

This clonotype was counted ten times or more. The gene calls are TRBV7-8 and TRBJ2-3; possibly TRBD1 for D (5 bases). Trimming pared 5 bases from V and 6 bases from J, leaving 24 bases between. The germline gives CDR1 SGHVS, CDR2 FQNEAQ. The CDR3 totals 17 residues. The CDR3 bases are TGTGCCAGCAGCCGAGAGAGAACAGGAATCCTGGTCGATACGCAGTATTTT. Translation: CASSRERTGILVDTQYF.

The J gene is TRBJ2-3, the V gene TRBV12-3 or TRBV12-4, with D possibly TRBD1 on 6 matching bases. There are 17 residues in the CDR3. Trimming shortened V by 2 bases and J by 0 bases, and 15 bases separated the two germline ends. The CDR3, as DNA: TGTGCCAGCAGTTTAAGTGTCTGGGACACCAGCACAGATACGCAGTATTTT. Translated: CASSLSVWDTSTDTQYF.

In this sample, this clonotype turned up a few times. The chain uses TRBV9 and TRBJ2-5; 7 positions match TRBD1. With 0 bases clipped from V and 4 bases from J, the junction kept 6 bases outside the gene matches. The CDR3 extends over 15 amino acids. Germline-derived CDR1 and CDR2 are SGDLS and YYNGEE. CDR3 bases: TGTGCCAGCAGCGTAGCCGACAGGGTGGGAGAGACCCAGTACTTC. Amino acids: CASSVADRVGETQYF.